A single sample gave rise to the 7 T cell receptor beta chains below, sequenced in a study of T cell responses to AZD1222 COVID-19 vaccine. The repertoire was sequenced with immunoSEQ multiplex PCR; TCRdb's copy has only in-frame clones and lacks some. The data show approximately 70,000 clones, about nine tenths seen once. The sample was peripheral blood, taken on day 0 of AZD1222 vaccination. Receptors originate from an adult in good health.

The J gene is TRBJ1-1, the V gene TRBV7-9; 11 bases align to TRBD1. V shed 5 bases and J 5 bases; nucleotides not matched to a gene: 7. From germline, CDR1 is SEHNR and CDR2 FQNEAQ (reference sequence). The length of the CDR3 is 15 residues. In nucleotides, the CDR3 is TGTGCCAGCAGCGTAGATGGGGACAGGGGGACTGAAGCTTTCTTT. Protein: CASSVDGDRGTEAFF.

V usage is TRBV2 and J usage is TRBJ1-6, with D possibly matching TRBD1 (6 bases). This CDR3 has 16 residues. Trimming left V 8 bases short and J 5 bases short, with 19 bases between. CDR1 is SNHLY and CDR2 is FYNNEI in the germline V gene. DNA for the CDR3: TGTGCCAGCGCCCGGGAGGGGGGCTCTCATAATTCACCCCTCCACTTT. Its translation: CASAREGGSHNSPLHF.

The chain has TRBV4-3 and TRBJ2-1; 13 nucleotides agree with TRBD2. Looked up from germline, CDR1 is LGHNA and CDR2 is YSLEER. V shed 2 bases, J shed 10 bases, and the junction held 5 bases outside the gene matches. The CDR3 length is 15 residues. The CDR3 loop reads CASSQQGLAGEEQFF. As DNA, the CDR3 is TGCGCCAGCAGCCAACAAGGACTAGCGGGAGAAGAGCAGTTCTTC.

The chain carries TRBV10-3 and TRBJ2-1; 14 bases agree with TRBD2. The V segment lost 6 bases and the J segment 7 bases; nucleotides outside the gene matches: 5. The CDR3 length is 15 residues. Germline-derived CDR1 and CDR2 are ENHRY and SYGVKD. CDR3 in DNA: TGTGCCATCAGGAGGACTAGCGGGGGGTCGAATGAGCAGTTCTTC. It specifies CAIRRTSGGSNEQFF.

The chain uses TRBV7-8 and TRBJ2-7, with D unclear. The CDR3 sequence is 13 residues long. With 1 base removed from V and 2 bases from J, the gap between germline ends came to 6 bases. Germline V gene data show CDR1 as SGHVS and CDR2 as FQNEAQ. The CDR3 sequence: CASSLVQTYEQYF. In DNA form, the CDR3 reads TGTGCCAGCAGCTTAGTGCAGACCTACGAGCAGTACTTC. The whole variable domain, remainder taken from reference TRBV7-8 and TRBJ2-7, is GAGVSQSPRYKVAKRGQDVALRCDPISGHVSLFWYQQALGQGPEFLTYFQNEAQLDKSGLPSDRFFAERPEGSVSTLKIQRTQQEDSAVYLCASSLVQTYEQYFGPGTRLTVT.

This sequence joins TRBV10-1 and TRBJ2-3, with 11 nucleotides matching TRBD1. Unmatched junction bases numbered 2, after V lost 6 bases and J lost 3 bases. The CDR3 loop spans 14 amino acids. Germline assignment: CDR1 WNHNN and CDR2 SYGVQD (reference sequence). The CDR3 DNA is TGCGCCAGCAGAGGACAGGGGGCAACAGATACGCAGTATTTT. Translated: CASRGQGATDTQYF.

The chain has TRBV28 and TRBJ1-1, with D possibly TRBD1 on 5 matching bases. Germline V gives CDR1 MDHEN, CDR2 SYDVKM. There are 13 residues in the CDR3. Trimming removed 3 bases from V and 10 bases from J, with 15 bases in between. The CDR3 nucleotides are TGTGCCAGCAGTTTTCAGGAGGGTAGGGGAGCTTTCTTT. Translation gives CASSFQEGRGAFF.